This T cell receptor beta chain stems from a study of blood T cell repertoires in COVID-19. Across the study: There were acute and convalescent COVID-19 samples, and they came from the United States, Italy and Spain. T cells, B-cell-depleted T cells, or PBMCs supplied cDNA or gDNA.

Trimming removed 8 bases from V and 6 bases from J, with 17 bases in between. Germline CDR1 reads SNHLY; CDR2 reads FYNNEI. The CDR3 has 14 residues. In the original workflow: Reference gene primer amplification gave estimated nucleated cell counts. The table came from immunoSEQ multiplex PCR; TCRdb's copy has only in-frame clones and leaves some out. V, J and clone size are those of that table, while D and trimming were read from the DNA. The sample lists around 700,000 clones, more than 80% occurring once. This receptor was obtained from a woman aged 18-29 years with acute or convalescent COVID-19. The V call is TRBV2, the J call TRBJ1-5, with a possible D match to TRBD1 (5 bases). The sample was peripheral blood. The CDR3 DNA reads TGTGCCAGCGAGGCGGTTGGGGCTGGTCAGCCCCAGCATTTT. Its protein is CASEAVGAGQPQHF.